The 32 T cell receptor beta chains reported below all come from one sample, sequenced in a study of T cells after posttransplantation cyclophosphamide. TCRdb keeps only in-frame clones here, not all; method: immunoSEQ multiplex PCR. The repertoire holds tens of thousands of clones, with approximately 97% as singletons. The naive gate required viable CD3+CD4+ or CD3+CD8+ cells with CCR7+CD45RA+CD45RO-CD95-CD27+CD28+ phenotype. The specimen sequenced was naive CD4+ T cells sorted from PBMCs. Source of these receptors: a man aged 50 to 59 in good health, CMV-negative, and a related stem cell transplant donor.

This clone was detected only once. The gene calls are TRBV6-5 and TRBJ2-2; 9 bases map to TRBD1. This CDR3 region has 14 residues. Trimming removed 8 bases from V and 5 bases from J; junction bases left unmatched: 6. Germline V gene data show CDR1 as MNHEY and CDR2 as SVGAGI. The CDR3 spells CASHRGLMTGELFF. The DNA of the CDR3 is TGTGCCAGCCACAGGGGGCTCATGACCGGGGAGCTGTTTTTT.

The rearrangement uses TRBV30 and TRBJ2-3; D is perhaps TRBD2 (6 bases). The CDR3 is 18 amino acids. The V and J ends lost 0 bases and 4 bases respectively, with 23 bases between them. The germline V gene encodes CDR1 GTSNPN and CDR2 SVGIG (reference sequence). The chain's CDR3 is CAWSVDKTREVLADTQYF. In nucleotides, the CDR3 is TGTGCCTGGAGTGTAGATAAGACGAGGGAGGTCTTGGCAGATACGCAGTATTTT.

This sequence joins TRBV5-4 and TRBJ2-3; 11 bases are shared with TRBD2. Germline V gene lookup returns CDR1 SGHNT and CDR2 YYREEE (reference sequence). V was clipped by 3 bases and J by 2 bases; unmatched bases: 5. This CDR3 comprises 16 residues. The CDR3 coding sequence is TGTGCCAGCAGCTCAAGACTAGCGGGGTCCACAGATACGCAGTATTTT. It codes for CASSSRLAGSTDTQYF.

The chain joins TRBV9 to TRBJ1-2; D is unresolved. Trimming took off 5 bases at V and 1 base at J, with 9 bases between the two ends. The CDR3 has 13 residues. CDR1 is SGDLS, CDR2 YYNGEE, per germline. The CDR3 sequence: CASSREDNYGYTF. CDR3 bases: TGTGCCAGCAGTAGGGAGGATAACTATGGCTACACCTTC.

This clone has a single count. The genes are TRBV7-7 and TRBJ2-5; D gene uncertain. Per germline, CDR1 SSHAT and CDR2 FNYEAQ (reference sequence). The CDR3 has 11 amino acids. The CDR3 here is CARGNQETQYF. CDR3 bases: TGTGCTAGAGGCAATCAAGAGACCCAGTACTTC.

The chain has TRBV6-5 and TRBJ2-5; 8 nucleotides agree with TRBD1. The ends lost 6 bases at V and 4 bases at J; junction bases unmatched: 7. Germline V lookup: CDR1 MNHEY, CDR2 SVGAGI. The CDR3 runs 14 residues. CDR3 sequence reads: CASSLDRVAETQYF. CDR3 bases: TGTGCCAGCAGCCTGGACAGGGTAGCAGAGACCCAGTACTTC.

The CDR3, as DNA: TGTGCCAGCAGCCATTATCACAGCGGTGAAGCTTTCTTT. This gives the protein CASSHYHSGEAFF. The rearrangement joins TRBV14 to TRBJ1-1; D uncertain. The germline V gene encodes CDR1 SGHDN and CDR2 FVKESK. The CDR3 loop spans 13 amino acids. V was cut by 3 bases and J by 7 bases, with 12 bases left in between.

CDR3 coding DNA: TGTGCCAGCAGCTCTATCAGGGTAGATACTGAAGCTTTCTTT. Amino acids: CASSSIRVDTEAFF. The gene calls are TRBV5-4 and TRBJ1-1; a weak D match, TRBD1 (5 bases). The germline gives CDR1 SGHNT, CDR2 YYREEE (reference sequence). V lost 3 bases and J lost 5, with 14 bases in between. This CDR3 has 14 residues.

The chain is built from TRBV4-1 and TRBJ2-5; 8 bases are shared with TRBD1. Trimming took 4 bases from V and 2 from J; bases not matched to a gene: 9. Germline CDR1 MGHRA, CDR2 YSYEKL. CDR3 length: 16 residues. The CDR3 bases are TGCGCCAGCAGCCCACACCGGGACAGGACACAAGAGACCCAGTACTTC. This sequence encodes CASSPHRDRTQETQYF.

This sequence joins TRBV11-3 and TRBJ2-3; 11 bases align to TRBD2. The V gene end was trimmed by 3 bases and the J gene end by 4 bases; junction bases not matched to a gene: 3. From germline, CDR1 is SGHNT and CDR2 YENEEA. The CDR3 totals 15 residues. The CDR3 sequence is CASSLYSGRADTQYF. Written as DNA, the CDR3 is TGTGCCAGCAGCTTGTATAGCGGGAGGGCAGATACGCAGTATTTT.

This chain uses TRBV4-3 with TRBJ1-4, with 8 bases identical to TRBD1. The CDR3 is made up of 20 amino acids. Germline trimming cut 0 bases from V and 2 bases from J; bases unmatched to any gene: 14. Germline V gives CDR1 LGHNA, CDR2 YSLEER. CDR3 bases: TGCGCCAGCAGCCAAGATTGGAACAGGGGGAATCTGGCGACTAATGAAAAACTGTTTTTT. As protein: CASSQDWNRGNLATNEKLFF.

The V and J genes are TRBV7-3 and TRBJ2-7, with 13 bases matching TRBD2. Germline CDR1 reads SGHTA; CDR2 reads FQGTGA. V lost 6 bases, J lost 6 bases, and 2 bases stayed unmatched. This CDR3 region has 13 residues. The CDR3 here is CASSRTSGGEQYF. In DNA form, the CDR3 reads TGTGCCAGCAGTAGGACTAGCGGGGGCGAGCAGTACTTC.

The chain employs TRBV29-1 and TRBJ2-1; 8 nucleotides align to TRBD1. In germline, CDR1 is SQVTM, CDR2 ANQGSEA. The CDR3 loop spans 13 amino acids. The V segment lost 6 bases and the J segment 10 bases; nucleotides outside the gene matches: 11. The CDR3 region is CSVKGQAIREQFF. The CDR3 DNA follows: TGCAGCGTAAAGGGACAGGCTATACGCGAGCAGTTCTTC.

The chain carries TRBV15 and TRBJ1-1; 7 nucleotides match TRBD1. CDR3 length equals 13 residues. Losses at the gene ends were 5 bases for V and 5 bases for J; bases not matched to a gene: 5. Germline CDR1 and CDR2: LNHNV and YYDKDF (reference sequence). DNA of the CDR3: TGTGCCACCAGCCTGACAGGGCGGACTGAAGCTTTCTTT. Translating gives CATSLTGRTEAFF.

V is TRBV18 and J is TRBJ1-6, with D maybe TRBD1 (6 bases). Trimming left V 1 base short and J 7 bases short, with 11 bases between. The CDR3 is 15 residues long. Germline loops: CDR1 KGHSH, CDR2 LQKENI. The CDR3 reads CASSPRRGQNSPLHF. CDR3 in DNA: TGTGCCAGCTCACCACGTCGAGGACAGAATTCACCCCTCCACTTT.

The chain combines TRBV7-2 with TRBJ1-2; D remains ambiguous. This CDR3 spans 13 amino acids. The V end was cut by 2 bases, the J end by 6 bases, with 10 bases between. Germline lookup yields CDR1 SGHTA and CDR2 FQGNSA. For the CDR3, the DNA is TGTGCCAGCAGCTTAAATAACAGAAATGGCTACACCTTC. Encoded protein: CASSLNNRNGYTF.

This rearrangement joins TRBV9 to TRBJ2-1, with D unclear. The V gene's germline CDR1 is SGDLS and CDR2 YYNGEE. V was shortened by 1 base and J by 9 bases, with 20 bases between the two germline ends. CDR3 length: 16 amino acids. CDR3 sequence: CASSVSPAGSNPEQFF. Here the CDR3 DNA reads TGTGCCAGCAGCGTATCCCCCGCCGGGTCGAATCCTGAGCAGTTCTTC.

The J gene is TRBJ1-5, the V gene TRBV6-5, with D maybe TRBD1 (5 bases). Germline values: CDR1 MNHEY, CDR2 SVGAGI. V was shortened by 6 bases and J by 3 bases, with 15 bases between the two germline ends. This CDR3 spans 15 amino acids. The CDR3 DNA reads as TGTGCCAGCAGCCCCGGACATTTCCCCAATCAGCCCCAGCATTTT. Encoded protein: CASSPGHFPNQPQHF.

The J gene is TRBJ2-7, the V gene TRBV27; TRBD2 matches at 12 bases. The germline V gene encodes CDR1 MNHEY and CDR2 SMNVEV (reference sequence). V gave up 4 bases and J gave up 5 bases; unmatched junction bases: 12. The CDR3 runs 17 residues. CDR3 nucleotide sequence: TGTGCCAGCAGTTCGGGACTAGCGGGCTTACAGAGTGACGAGCAGTACTTC. It codes for CASSSGLAGLQSDEQYF.

This chain uses TRBV5-1 with TRBJ1-2; 12 nucleotides agree with TRBD1. Germline V CDR1 and CDR2: SGHRS, YFSETQ. The J segment lost 3 bases and the V segment lost 3 bases, leaving 6 bases of the junction unmatched. The CDR3 totals 16 residues. For the CDR3, the DNA is TGCGCCAGCAGCTCATCGGGACAGGGGGCAGACTATGGCTACACCTTC. Translation: CASSSSGQGADYGYTF.

The chain uses TRBV18 and TRBJ2-7; 9 nucleotides align to TRBD2. The CDR3 is made up of 14 amino acids. The germline gives CDR1 KGHSH, CDR2 LQKENI. J gave up 3 bases and V 5 bases, and 5 bases lay outside the gene matches. The CDR3 sequence is CASSSSAGGYEQYF. The CDR3, as DNA: TGTGCCAGCTCAAGTTCAGCGGGGGGCTACGAGCAGTACTTC.

The V call is TRBV7-9, the J call TRBJ2-1, with TRBD2 identical over 11 bases. The CDR3 length is 15 residues. V lost 4 bases to trimming and J lost 7 bases; unmatched junction nucleotides: 6. Germline V lookup: CDR1 SEHNR, CDR2 FQNEAQ (reference sequence). The CDR3 loop is CASSWIAGGPNEQFF. The CDR3 coding sequence is TGTGCCAGCAGCTGGATAGCGGGAGGGCCGAATGAGCAGTTCTTC.

This rearrangement joins TRBV18 to TRBJ2-2; 7 positions match TRBD1. Germline V gene lookup returns CDR1 KGHSH and CDR2 LQKENI. V lost 2 bases, J lost 5 bases, and 8 bases stayed unmatched. This CDR3 is built from 16 residues. The CDR3 DNA reads as TGTGCCAGCTCACCAGGATGGACAGGAGTGACCGGGGAGCTGTTTTTT. Amino acids: CASSPGWTGVTGELFF.

The chain employs TRBV4-3 and TRBJ1-1; perhaps TRBD1 as D (5 bases). CDR1 is LGHNA and CDR2 is YSLEER in the germline V gene. V was shortened by 1 base and J by 1 base, with 19 bases between the two germline ends. The CDR3 is made up of 18 amino acids. In DNA form, the CDR3 reads TGCGCCAGCAGCCAAGGTCTCGTGTGGGGCAAAACGAACACTGAAGCTTTCTTT. As protein: CASSQGLVWGKTNTEAFF.

The rearrangement links TRBV6-1 to TRBJ2-5; TRBD2 agrees at 11 bases. The CDR3 spans 15 residues. CDR1 and CDR2 from the germline V gene are MNHNS and SASEGT. Trimming at V came to 3 bases and at J to 5 bases, leaving 5 bases not matched to a gene. The CDR3 bases are TGTGCCAGCAGTGACAGGGGACTAGCGGACGAGACCCAGTACTTC. Amino acid sequence: CASSDRGLADETQYF.

The chain recombines TRBV9 with TRBJ2-2, with D possibly matching TRBD1 (5 bases). V gave up 0 bases and J gave up 4 bases, with 13 bases separating them. Germline CDR1 reads SGDLS; CDR2 reads YYNGEE. The CDR3 loop spans 16 amino acids. For the CDR3, the DNA is TGTGCCAGCAGCGTAGCAGGGTTGGGTAGCACCGGGGAGCTGTTTTTT. The encoded protein is CASSVAGLGSTGELFF.

The rearrangement joins TRBV7-6 to TRBJ1-1; tentatively, D is TRBD1 (6 bases). The V gene lost 4 bases and the J gene lost 11 bases, with 23 bases spanning the gap. The V gene's germline CDR1 is SGHVS and CDR2 FNYEAQ. This CDR3 region has 15 residues. The CDR3 protein is CASSSSIPGGARAFF. The CDR3 DNA sequence: TGTGCCAGCAGCTCCTCTATTCCGGGGGGCGCGAGGGCTTTCTTT.

DNA of the CDR3: TGTGCCAGCAGTCGATCGGGACAGGCGAACACTGAAGCTTTCTTT. Protein: CASSRSGQANTEAFF. The chain recombines TRBV6-1 with TRBJ1-1; TRBD1 agrees at 8 bases. The CDR3 has 15 residues. The ends lost 5 bases at V and 1 base at J; junction bases unmatched: 6. The germline gives CDR1 MNHNS, CDR2 SASEGT.

V and J are TRBV27 and TRBJ2-3; perhaps TRBD2 as D (7 bases). Trimming left V 3 bases short and J 1 base short, with 17 bases between. The CDR3 is made up of 17 amino acids. Per germline, CDR1 MNHEY and CDR2 SMNVEV (reference sequence). CDR3 sequence (DNA): TGTGCCAGCAGTTTGAATGGGGGGGCATCGGGCACAGATACGCAGTATTTT. It is translated as CASSLNGGASGTDTQYF.

The gene calls are TRBV5-1 and TRBJ2-1, with 9 bases matching TRBD2. There are 16 residues in the CDR3. The ends lost 2 bases at V and 10 bases at J; junction bases unmatched: 13. Germline CDR1 SGHRS, CDR2 YFSETQ. The CDR3 nucleotides are TGCGCCAGCAGCTTCTCATTACTAGCGGGTGTTGAAGAGCAGTTCTTC. This encodes CASSFSLLAGVEEQFF.

This chain connects TRBV6-5 to TRBJ2-2; D call uncertain. There are 13 residues in the CDR3. Between the trimmed V and J ends, which lost 5 bases and 1 base, there was a span of 5 bases. Germline V gene data show CDR1 as MNHEY and CDR2 as SVGAGI. Here the CDR3 DNA reads TGTGCCAGCAGTACGGGGAACACCGGGGAGCTGTTTTTT. Protein product: CASSTGNTGELFF.

V usage is TRBV7-9 and J usage is TRBJ2-4; possible D gene TRBD1, 5 bases. Germline V lookup: CDR1 SEHNR, CDR2 FQNEAQ (reference sequence). There are 16 residues in the CDR3. V was trimmed by 3 bases and J by 3 bases, leaving 15 bases between them. In DNA form, the CDR3 reads TGTGCCAGCAGCTTTCGGGCAGGGTTAGGCAAAAACATTCAGTACTTC. Protein product: CASSFRAGLGKNIQYF.